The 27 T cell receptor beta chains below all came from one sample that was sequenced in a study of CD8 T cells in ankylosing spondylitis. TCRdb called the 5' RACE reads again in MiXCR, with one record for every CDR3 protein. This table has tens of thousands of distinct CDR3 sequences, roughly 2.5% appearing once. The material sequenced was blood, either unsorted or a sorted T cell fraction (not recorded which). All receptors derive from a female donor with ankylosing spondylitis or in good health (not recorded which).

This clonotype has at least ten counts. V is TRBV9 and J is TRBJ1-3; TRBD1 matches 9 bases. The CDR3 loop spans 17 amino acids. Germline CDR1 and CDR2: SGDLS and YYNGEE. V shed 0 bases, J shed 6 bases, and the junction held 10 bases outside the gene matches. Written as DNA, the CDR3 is TGTGCCAGCAGCGTAGGATCCGGACAGGGGATTCAAAACACCATATATTTT. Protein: CASSVGSGQGIQNTIYF.

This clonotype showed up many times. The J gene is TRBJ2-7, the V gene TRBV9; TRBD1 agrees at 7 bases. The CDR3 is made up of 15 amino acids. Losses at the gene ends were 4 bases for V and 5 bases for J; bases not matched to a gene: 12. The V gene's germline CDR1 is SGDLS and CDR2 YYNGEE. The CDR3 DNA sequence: TGTGCCAGCAGCCCCCAACCTACGACAGGGAACGAGCAGTACTTC. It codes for CASSPQPTTGNEQYF.

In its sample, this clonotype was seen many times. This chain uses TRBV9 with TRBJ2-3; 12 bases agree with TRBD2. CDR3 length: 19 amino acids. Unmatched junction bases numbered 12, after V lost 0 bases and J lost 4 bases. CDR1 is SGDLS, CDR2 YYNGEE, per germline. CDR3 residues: CASSVEGGASSGRADTQYF. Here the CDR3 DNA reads TGTGCCAGCAGCGTAGAAGGAGGGGCCTCTAGCGGGAGGGCAGATACGCAGTATTTT. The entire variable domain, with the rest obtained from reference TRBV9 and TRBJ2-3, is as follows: DSGVTQTPKHLITATGQRVTLRCSPRSGDLSVYWYQQSLDQGLQFLIQYYNGEERAKGNILERFSAQQFPDLHSELNLSSLELGDSALYFCASSVEGGASSGRADTQYFGPGTRLTVL.

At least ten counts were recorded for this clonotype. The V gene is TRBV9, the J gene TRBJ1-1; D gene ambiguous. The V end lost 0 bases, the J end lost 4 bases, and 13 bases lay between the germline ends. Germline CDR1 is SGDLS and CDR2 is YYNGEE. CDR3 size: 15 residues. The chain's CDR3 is CASSVGGGMGTEAFF. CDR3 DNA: TGTGCCAGCAGCGTAGGGGGAGGGATGGGCACTGAAGCTTTCTTT.

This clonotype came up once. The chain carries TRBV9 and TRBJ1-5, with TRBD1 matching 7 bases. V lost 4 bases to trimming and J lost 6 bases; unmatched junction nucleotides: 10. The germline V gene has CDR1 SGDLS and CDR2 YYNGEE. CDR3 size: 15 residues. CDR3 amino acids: CASSRGQANGQPQHF. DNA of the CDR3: TGTGCCAGCAGCAGGGGGCAGGCCAATGGTCAGCCCCAGCATTTT.

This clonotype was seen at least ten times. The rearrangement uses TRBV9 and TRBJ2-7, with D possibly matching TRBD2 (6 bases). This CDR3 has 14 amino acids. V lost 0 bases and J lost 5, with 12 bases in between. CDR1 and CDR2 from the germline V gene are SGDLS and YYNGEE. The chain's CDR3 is CASSVARASDEQYF. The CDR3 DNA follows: TGTGCCAGCAGCGTAGCGCGGGCTAGCGACGAGCAGTACTTC.

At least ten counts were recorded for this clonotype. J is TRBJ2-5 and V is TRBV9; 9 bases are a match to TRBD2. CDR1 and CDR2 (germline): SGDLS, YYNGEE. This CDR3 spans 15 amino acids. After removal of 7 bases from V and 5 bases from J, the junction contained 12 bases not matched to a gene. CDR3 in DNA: TGTGCCAGCTGTTGGGGTAGCGGGAGCTCGGAGACCCAGTACTTC. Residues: CASCWGSGSSETQYF.

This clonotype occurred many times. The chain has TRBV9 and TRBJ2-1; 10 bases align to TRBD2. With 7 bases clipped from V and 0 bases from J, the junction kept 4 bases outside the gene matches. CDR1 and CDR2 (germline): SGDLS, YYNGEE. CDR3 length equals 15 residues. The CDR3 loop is CASGASGGSYNEQFF. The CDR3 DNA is TGTGCCAGCGGAGCTAGCGGGGGCTCCTACAATGAGCAGTTCTTC.

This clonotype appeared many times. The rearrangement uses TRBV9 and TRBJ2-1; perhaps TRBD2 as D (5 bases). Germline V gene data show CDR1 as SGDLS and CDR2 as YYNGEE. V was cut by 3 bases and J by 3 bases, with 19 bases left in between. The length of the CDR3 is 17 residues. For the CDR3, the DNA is TGTGCCAGCAGCGCATCCCCTCTAAGCGGACTCTACAATGAGCAGTTCTTC. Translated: CASSASPLSGLYNEQFF.

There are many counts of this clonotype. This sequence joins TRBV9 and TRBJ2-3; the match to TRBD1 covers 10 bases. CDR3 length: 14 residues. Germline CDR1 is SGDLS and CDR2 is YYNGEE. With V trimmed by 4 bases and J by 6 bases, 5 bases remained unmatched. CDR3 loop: CASSLRTGGDTQYF. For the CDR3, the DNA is TGTGCCAGCAGCCTACGGACAGGGGGGGATACGCAGTATTTT.

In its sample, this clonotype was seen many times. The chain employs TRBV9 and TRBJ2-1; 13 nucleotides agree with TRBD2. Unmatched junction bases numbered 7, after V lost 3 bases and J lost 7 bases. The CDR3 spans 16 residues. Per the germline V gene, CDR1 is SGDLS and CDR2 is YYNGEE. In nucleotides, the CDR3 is TGTGCCAGCAGCGGGGGGACTAGCGGGACGCAAAATGAGCAGTTCTTC. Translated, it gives CASSGGTSGTQNEQFF.

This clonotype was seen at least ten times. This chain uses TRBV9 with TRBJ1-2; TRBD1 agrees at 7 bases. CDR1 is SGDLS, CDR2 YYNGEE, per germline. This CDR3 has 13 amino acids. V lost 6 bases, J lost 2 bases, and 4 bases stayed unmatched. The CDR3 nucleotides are TGTGCCAGCAAAAGACAGGGAAACTATGGCTACACCTTC. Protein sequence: CASKRQGNYGYTF.

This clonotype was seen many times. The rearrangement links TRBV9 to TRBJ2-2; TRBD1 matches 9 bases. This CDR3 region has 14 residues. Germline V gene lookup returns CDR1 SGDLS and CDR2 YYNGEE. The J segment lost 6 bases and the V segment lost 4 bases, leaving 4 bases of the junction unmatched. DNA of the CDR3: TGTGCCAGCAGCTCCCGACAGGGGGCCGGGGAGCTGTTTTTT. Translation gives CASSSRQGAGELFF. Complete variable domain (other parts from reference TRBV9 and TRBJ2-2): DSGVTQTPKHLITATGQRVTLRCSPRSGDLSVYWYQQSLDQGLQFLIQYYNGEERAKGNILERFSAQQFPDLHSELNLSSLELGDSALYFCASSSRQGAGELFFGEGSRLTVL.

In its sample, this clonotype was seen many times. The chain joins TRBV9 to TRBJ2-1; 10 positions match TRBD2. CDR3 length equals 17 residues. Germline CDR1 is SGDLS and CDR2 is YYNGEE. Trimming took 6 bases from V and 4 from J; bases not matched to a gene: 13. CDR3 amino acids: CASNPSSGRGRYNEQFF. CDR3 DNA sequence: TGTGCCAGCAATCCTTCGAGCGGGAGGGGCAGGTACAATGAGCAGTTCTTC.

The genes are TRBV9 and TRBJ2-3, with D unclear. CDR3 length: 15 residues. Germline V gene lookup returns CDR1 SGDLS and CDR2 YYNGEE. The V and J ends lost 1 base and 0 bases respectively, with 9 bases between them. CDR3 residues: CASSVLGSSTDTQYF. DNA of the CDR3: TGTGCCAGCAGCGTATTGGGGTCTAGCACAGATACGCAGTATTTT.

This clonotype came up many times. The CDR3 region is CASSFSLAGDEQFF. CDR3 sequence (DNA): TGTGCCAGCAGCTTTTCCCTCGCTGGCGATGAGCAGTTCTTC. The rearrangement joins TRBV9 to TRBJ2-1; no firm D call. In germline, CDR1 is SGDLS, CDR2 YYNGEE. This CDR3 contains 14 residues. The ends were cut back, 4 bases at V and 8 bases at J, with 16 bases in the middle. Full variable domain (rest looked up from reference TRBV9 and TRBJ2-1): DSGVTQTPKHLITATGQRVTLRCSPRSGDLSVYWYQQSLDQGLQFLIQYYNGEERAKGNILERFSAQQFPDLHSELNLSSLELGDSALYFCASSFSLAGDEQFFGPGTRLTVL.

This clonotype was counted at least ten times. CDR3 residues: CASSTRQASGNTIYF. CDR3 nucleotides: TGTGCCAGCAGCACCCGACAGGCCTCTGGAAACACCATATATTTT. The chain combines TRBV9 with TRBJ1-3; possible D gene TRBD1, 6 bases. The CDR3 consists of 15 residues. In germline, CDR1 is SGDLS, CDR2 YYNGEE. V dropped 4 bases and J dropped 0 bases, with 11 bases sitting between them.

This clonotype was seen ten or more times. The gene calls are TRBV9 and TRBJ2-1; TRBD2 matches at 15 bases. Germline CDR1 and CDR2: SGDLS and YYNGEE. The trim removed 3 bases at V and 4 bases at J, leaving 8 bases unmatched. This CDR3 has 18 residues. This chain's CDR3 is CASSGGLAGGLLYNEQFF. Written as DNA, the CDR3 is TGTGCCAGCAGCGGAGGACTAGCGGGGGGGCTACTTTACAATGAGCAGTTCTTC.

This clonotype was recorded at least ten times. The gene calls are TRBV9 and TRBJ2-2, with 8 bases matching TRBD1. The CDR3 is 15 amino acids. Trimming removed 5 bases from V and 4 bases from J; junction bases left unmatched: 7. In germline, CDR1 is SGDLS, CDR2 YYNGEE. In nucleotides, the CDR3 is TGTGCCAGCAGTGCATCCCAGGGGGCCACCGGGGAGCTGTTTTTT. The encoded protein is CASSASQGATGELFF.

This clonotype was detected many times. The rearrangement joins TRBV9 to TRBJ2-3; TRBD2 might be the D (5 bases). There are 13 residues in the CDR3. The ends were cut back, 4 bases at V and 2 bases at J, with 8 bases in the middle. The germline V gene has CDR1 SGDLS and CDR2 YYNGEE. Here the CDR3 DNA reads TGTGCCAGCAGCTCCCTAGCCACAGATACGCAGTATTTT. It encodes CASSSLATDTQYF.

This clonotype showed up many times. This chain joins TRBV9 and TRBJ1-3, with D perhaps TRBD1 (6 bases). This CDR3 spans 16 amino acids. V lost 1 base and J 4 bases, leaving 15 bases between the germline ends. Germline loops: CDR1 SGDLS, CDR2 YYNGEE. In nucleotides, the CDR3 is TGTGCCAGCAGCGTACAACAGGGAGGAGGCGGAAACACCATATATTTT. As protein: CASSVQQGGGGNTIYF. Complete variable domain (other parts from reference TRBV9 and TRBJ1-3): DSGVTQTPKHLITATGQRVTLRCSPRSGDLSVYWYQQSLDQGLQFLIQYYNGEERAKGNILERFSAQQFPDLHSELNLSSLELGDSALYFCASSVQQGGGGNTIYFGEGSWLTVV.

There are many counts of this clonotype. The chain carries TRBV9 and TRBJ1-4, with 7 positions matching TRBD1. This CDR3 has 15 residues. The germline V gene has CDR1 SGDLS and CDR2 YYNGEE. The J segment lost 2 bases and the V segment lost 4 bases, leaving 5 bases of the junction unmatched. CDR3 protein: CASSFTGQTNEKLFF. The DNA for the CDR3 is TGTGCCAGCAGCTTCACGGGACAGACTAATGAAAAACTGTTTTTT.

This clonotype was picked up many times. DNA for the CDR3: TGTGCCAGCAGCGTCCGGACAATCGGGACCGGGGAGCTGTTTTTT. This encodes CASSVRTIGTGELFF. The gene calls are TRBV9 and TRBJ2-2; D is possibly TRBD1 (5 bases). Looked up from germline, CDR1 is SGDLS and CDR2 is YYNGEE. Trimming removed 2 bases from V and 5 bases from J, with 13 bases in between. CDR3 length: 15 residues. Full variable domain (rest looked up from reference TRBV9 and TRBJ2-2): DSGVTQTPKHLITATGQRVTLRCSPRSGDLSVYWYQQSLDQGLQFLIQYYNGEERAKGNILERFSAQQFPDLHSELNLSSLELGDSALYFCASSVRTIGTGELFFGEGSRLTVL.

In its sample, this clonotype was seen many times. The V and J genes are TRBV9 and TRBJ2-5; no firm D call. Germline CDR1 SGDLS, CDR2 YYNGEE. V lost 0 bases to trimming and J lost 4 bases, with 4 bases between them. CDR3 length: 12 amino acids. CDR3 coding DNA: TGTGCCAGCAGCGTAGGGATAGAGACCCAGTACTTC. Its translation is CASSVGIETQYF.

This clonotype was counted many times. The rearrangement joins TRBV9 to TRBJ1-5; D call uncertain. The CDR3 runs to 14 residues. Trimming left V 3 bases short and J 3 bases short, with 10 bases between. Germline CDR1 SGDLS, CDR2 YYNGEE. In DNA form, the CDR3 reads TGTGCCAGCAGCGGCCCGGGAGCCAATCAGCCCCAGCATTTT. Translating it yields CASSGPGANQPQHF. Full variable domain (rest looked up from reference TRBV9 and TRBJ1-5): DSGVTQTPKHLITATGQRVTLRCSPRSGDLSVYWYQQSLDQGLQFLIQYYNGEERAKGNILERFSAQQFPDLHSELNLSSLELGDSALYFCASSGPGANQPQHFGDGTRLSIL.

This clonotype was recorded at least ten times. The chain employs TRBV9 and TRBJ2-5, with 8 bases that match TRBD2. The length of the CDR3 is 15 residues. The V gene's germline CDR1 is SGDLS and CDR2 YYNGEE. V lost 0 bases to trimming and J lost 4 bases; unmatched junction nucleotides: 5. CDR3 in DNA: TGTGCCAGCAGCGTAGAGGGGACTAGTGGAGAGACCCAGTACTTC. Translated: CASSVEGTSGETQYF.

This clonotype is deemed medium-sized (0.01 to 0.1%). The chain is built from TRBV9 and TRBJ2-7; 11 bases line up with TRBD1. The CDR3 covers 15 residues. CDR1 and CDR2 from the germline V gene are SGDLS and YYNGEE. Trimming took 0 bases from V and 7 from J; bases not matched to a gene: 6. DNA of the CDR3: TGTGCCAGCAGCGTAGCCCCGGGGACAGGGGGGGAGCAGTACTTC. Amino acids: CASSVAPGTGGEQYF.